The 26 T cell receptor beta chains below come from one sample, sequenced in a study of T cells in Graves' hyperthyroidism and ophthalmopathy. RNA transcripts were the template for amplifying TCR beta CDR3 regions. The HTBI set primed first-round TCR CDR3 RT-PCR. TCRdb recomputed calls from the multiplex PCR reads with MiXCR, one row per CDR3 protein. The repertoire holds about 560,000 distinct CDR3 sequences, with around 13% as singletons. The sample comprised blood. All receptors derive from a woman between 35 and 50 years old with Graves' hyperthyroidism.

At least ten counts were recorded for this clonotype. The CDR3 DNA follows: TGTGCCAGCAGCTTAGGAAAACTGCGAGGGAAGGATCAGCCCCAGCATTTT. It codes for CASSLGKLRGKDQPQHF. This chain joins TRBV7-9 and TRBJ1-5; unclear D gene. Per germline, CDR1 SEHNR and CDR2 FQNEAQ (reference sequence). The CDR3 is 17 residues long. Trimming shortened V by 1 base and J by 5 bases, and 18 bases separated the two germline ends.

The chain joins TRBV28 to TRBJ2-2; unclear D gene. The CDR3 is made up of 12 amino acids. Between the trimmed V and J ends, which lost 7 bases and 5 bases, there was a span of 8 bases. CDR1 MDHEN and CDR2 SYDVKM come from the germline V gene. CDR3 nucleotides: TGTGCCAGCACCTCGAGGACCGGGGAGCTGTTTTTT. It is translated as CASTSRTGELFF.

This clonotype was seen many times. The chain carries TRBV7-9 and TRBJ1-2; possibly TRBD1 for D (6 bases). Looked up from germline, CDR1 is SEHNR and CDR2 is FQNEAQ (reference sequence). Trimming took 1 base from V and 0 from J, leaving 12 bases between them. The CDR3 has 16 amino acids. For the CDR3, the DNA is TGTGCCAGCAGCTTAGAGGGGACACCTGCTAACTATGGCTACACCTTC. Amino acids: CASSLEGTPANYGYTF.

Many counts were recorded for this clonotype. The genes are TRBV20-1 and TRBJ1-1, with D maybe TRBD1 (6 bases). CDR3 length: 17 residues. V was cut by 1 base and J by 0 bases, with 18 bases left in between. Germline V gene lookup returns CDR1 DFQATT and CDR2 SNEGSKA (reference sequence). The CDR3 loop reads CSARAGLGGGLNTEAFF. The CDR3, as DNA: TGCAGTGCTAGAGCAGGTTTGGGAGGGGGACTGAACACTGAAGCTTTCTTT.

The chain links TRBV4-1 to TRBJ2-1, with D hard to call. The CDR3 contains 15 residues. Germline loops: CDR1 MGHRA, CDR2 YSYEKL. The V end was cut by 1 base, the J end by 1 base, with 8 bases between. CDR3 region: CASSQVWQSYNEQFF. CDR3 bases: TGCGCCAGCAGCCAAGTCTGGCAATCCTACAATGAGCAGTTCTTC.

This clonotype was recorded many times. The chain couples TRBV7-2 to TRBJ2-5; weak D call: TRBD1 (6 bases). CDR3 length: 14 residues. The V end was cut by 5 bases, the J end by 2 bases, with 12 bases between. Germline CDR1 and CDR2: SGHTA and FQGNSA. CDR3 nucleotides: TGTGCCAGCAGCCGTTACGGACAGCAAGAGACCCAGTACTTC. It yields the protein CASSRYGQQETQYF.

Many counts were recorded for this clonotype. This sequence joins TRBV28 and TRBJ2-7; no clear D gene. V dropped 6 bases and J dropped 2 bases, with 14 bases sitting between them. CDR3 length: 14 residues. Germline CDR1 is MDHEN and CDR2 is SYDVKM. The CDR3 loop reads CASRPPTLPYEQYF. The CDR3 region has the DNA TGTGCCAGCAGACCTCCGACACTCCCCTACGAGCAGTACTTC.

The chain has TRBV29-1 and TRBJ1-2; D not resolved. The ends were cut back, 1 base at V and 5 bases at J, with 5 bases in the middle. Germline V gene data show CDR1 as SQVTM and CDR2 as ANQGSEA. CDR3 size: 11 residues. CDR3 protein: CSVEGVYGYTF. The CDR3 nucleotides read TGCAGCGTTGAAGGGGTTTATGGCTACACCTTC.

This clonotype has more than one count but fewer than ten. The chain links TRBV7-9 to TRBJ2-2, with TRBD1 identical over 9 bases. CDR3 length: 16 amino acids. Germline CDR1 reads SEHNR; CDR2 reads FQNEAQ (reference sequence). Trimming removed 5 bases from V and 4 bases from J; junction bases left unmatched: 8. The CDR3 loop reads CASSGPGQGFTGELFF. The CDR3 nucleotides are TGTGCCAGCAGCGGGCCGGGACAGGGATTCACCGGGGAGCTGTTTTTT. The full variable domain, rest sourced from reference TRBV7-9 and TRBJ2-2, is DTGVSQNPRHKITKRGQNVTFRCDPISEHNRLYWYRQTLGQGPEFLTYFQNEAQLEKSRLLSDRFSAERPKGSFSTLEIQRTEQGDSAMYLCASSGPGQGFTGELFFGEGSRLTVL.

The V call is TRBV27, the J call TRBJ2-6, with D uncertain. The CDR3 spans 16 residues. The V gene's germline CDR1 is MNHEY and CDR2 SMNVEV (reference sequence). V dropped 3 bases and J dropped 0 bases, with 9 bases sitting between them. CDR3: CASSFQAHSGANVLTF. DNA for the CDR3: TGTGCCAGCAGTTTCCAGGCCCACTCTGGGGCCAACGTCCTGACTTTC. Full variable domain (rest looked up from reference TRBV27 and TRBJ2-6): EAQVTQNPRYLITVTGKKLTVTCSQNMNHEYMSWYRQDPGLGLRQIYYSMNVEVTDKGDVPEGYKVSRKEKRNFPLILESPSPNQTSLYFCASSFQAHSGANVLTFGAGSRLTVL.

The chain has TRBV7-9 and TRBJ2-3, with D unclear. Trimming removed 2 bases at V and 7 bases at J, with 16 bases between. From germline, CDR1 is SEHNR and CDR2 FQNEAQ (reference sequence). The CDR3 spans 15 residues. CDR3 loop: CASSLSVGSVHTQYF. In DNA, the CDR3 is TGTGCCAGCAGCTTAAGCGTGGGATCAGTACATACGCAGTATTTT.

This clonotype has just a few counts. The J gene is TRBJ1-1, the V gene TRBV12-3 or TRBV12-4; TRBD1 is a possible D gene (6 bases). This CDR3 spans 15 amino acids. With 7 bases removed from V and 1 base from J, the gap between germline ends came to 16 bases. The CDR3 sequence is CASTRDRPWNTEAFF. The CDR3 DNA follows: TGTGCCAGCACTCGTGACAGGCCGTGGAACACTGAAGCTTTCTTT.

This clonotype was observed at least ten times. CDR3 loop: CSAIGTQFTGELFF. The CDR3 DNA reads TGCAGTGCCATCGGGACCCAGTTCACCGGGGAGCTGTTTTTT. The rearrangement uses TRBV20-1 and TRBJ2-2; D tentatively reads TRBD1 or TRBD2 (5 bases each). CDR1 is DFQATT, CDR2 SNEGSKA, per germline (reference sequence). The V and J ends lost 6 bases and 4 bases respectively, with 15 bases between them. The length of the CDR3 is 14 residues.

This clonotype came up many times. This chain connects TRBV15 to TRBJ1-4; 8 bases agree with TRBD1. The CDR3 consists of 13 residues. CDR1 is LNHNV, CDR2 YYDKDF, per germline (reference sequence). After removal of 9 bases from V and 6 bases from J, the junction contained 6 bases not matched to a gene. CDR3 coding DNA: TGTGCCACTAGACAGGGGTCGGATGAAAAACTGTTTTTT. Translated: CATRQGSDEKLFF.

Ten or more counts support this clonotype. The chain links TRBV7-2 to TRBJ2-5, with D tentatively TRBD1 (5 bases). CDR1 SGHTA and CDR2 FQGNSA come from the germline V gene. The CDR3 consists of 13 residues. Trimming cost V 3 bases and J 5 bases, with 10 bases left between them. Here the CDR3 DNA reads TGTGCCAGCAGCTTTCAGGGAAAGGAGACCCAGTACTTC. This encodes CASSFQGKETQYF.

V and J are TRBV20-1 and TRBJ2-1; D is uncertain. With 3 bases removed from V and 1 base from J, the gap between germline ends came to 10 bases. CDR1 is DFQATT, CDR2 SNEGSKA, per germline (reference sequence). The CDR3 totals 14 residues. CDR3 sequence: CSARRTESYNEQFF. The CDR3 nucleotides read TGCAGTGCTAGGAGGACCGAATCCTACAATGAGCAGTTCTTC.

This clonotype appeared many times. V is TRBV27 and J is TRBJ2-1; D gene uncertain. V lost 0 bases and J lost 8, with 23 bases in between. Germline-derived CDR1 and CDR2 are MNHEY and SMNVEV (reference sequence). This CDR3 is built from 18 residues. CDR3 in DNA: TGTGCCAGCAGTTTATCGGGCGATCGGGTCTTTAAAATAGATGAGCAGTTCTTC. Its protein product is CASSLSGDRVFKIDEQFF.

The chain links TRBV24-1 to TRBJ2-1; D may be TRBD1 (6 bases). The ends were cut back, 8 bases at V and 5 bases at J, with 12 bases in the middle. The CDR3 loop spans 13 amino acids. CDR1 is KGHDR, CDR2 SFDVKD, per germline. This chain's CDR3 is CATMEQGNNEQFF. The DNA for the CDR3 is TGTGCCACCATGGAACAGGGAAACAATGAGCAGTTCTTC.

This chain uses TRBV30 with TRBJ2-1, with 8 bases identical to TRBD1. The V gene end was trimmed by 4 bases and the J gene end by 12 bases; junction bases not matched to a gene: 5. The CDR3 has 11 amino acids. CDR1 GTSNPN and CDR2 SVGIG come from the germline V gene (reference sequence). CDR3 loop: CAWTTQGAQFF. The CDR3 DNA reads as TGTGCCTGGACTACCCAGGGGGCGCAGTTCTTC.

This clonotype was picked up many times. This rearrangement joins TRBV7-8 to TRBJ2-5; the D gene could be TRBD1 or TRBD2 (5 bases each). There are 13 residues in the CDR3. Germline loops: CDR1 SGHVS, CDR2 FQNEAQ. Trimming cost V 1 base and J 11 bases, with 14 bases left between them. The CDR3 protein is CASSLVEGRPQYF. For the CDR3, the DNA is TGTGCCAGCAGCTTAGTCGAGGGGCGGCCTCAGTACTTC.

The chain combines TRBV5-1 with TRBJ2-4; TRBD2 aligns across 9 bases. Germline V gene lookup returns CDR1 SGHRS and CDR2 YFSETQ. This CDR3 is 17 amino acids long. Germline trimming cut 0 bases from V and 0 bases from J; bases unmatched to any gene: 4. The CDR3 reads CASSLGLADLAKNIQYF. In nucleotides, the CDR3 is TGCGCCAGCAGCTTGGGACTAGCGGATCTAGCCAAAAACATTCAGTACTTC.

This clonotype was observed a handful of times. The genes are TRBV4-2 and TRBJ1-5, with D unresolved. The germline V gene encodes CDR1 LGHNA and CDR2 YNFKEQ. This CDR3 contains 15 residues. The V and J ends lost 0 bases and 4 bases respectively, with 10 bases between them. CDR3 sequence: CASSQERQVNQPQHF. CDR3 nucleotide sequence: TGTGCCAGCAGCCAAGAAAGGCAGGTGAATCAGCCCCAGCATTTT.

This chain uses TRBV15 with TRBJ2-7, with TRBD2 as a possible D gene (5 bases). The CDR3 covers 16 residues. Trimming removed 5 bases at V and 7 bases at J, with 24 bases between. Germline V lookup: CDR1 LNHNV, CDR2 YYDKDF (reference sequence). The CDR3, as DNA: TGTGCCACCAGCCTCCGGCGTAGCCGGGCCACGGGAGAGCAGTACTTC. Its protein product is CATSLRRSRATGEQYF.

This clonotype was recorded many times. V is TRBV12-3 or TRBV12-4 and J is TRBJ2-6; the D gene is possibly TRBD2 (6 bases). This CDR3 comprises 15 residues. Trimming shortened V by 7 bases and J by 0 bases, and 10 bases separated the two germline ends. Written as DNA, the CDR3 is TGTGCCAGCACCACCGGGGGCTCTGGGGCCAACGTCCTGACTTTC. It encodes CASTTGGSGANVLTF.

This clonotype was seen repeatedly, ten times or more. CDR3: CASSATYGVAGTYEQYF. CDR3 nucleotide sequence: TGTGCCAGTAGTGCCACGTACGGAGTAGCGGGGACCTACGAGCAGTACTTC. V is TRBV19 and J is TRBJ2-7, with 8 bases that match TRBD2. The CDR3 runs to 17 residues. Germline CDR1 is LNHDA and CDR2 is SQIVND (reference sequence). V shed 5 bases, J shed 2 bases, and the junction held 14 bases outside the gene matches.

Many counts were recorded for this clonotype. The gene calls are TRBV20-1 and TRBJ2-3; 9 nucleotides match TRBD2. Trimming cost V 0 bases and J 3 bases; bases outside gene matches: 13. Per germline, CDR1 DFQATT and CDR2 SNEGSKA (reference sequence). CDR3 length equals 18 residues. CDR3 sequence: CSARDPAPSSGNTDTQYF. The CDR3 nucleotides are TGCAGTGCTAGAGATCCCGCTCCCTCTAGCGGGAATACAGATACGCAGTATTTT.